This TCR beta chain was sequenced for a study of T cells in Graves' hyperthyroidism and ophthalmopathy (dated by TCRdb to between 2018 and 2021). Broadly, across the study: Peripheral blood was collected at initial diagnosis, before any treatment. To identify TCR V-J signatures that set the groups apart, the researchers used a discovery cohort of about a hundred patients, made up of roughly 45 with Graves' ophthalmopathy and some 55 with stable Graves' hyperthyroidism. Whether ophthalmopathy could be predicted prospectively was tested in an independent validation cohort made up of approximately 19 hyperthyroidism patients plus 17 patients who later progressed to ophthalmopathy. The 75 to 100 discovery patients were divided at random into training and test sets in a 7:3 ratio. The study also compared thyroid tissue and blood T-cell repertoires from about six Graves' hyperthyroidism patients. Once sampling was done, hyperthyroidism patients were given methimazole at a starting dose of 30 mg daily, whereas ophthalmopathy patients were given high-dose intravenous methylprednisolone. The paper describes TCR Vbeta CDR3 sequencing of 135 peripheral blood samples, made up of under 50 ophthalmopathy patients, some 76 hyperthyroidism patients and some 17 progressor patients.

The CDR3 numbers 15 residues from cysteine through phenylalanine. Only the CDR3 portion is preserved as DNA: 45 bases, with reading frame beginning at the first base. V gives up 2 bases and J gives up 0 bases, and the segment between their germline ends measures 11 bases. CDR1 and CDR2, per the germline V gene, are MNHEY and SVGAGI. TCR beta CDR3 regions were amplified from RNA transcripts. The first round of RT-PCR for the TCR CDR3 was performed with the HTBI primer set and the Qiagen OneStep RT-PCR kit. The libraries were constructed in a second round of multiplex PCR and then size-selected and purified. Libraries were sequenced paired-end with 100 bp reads on an Illumina HiSeq2000. The original pipeline was this. Raw data were processed with SOAPnuke, discarding reads with adapters, uncalled bases, mean Phred below 15, or no exact constant-primer or identifier match. High-quality paired reads were merged with COPE v1.2.5, and unique nucleotide sequences were defined as clonotypes. MiTCR v1.1 was used to align the clonotypes against IMGT TRBV, TRBD and TRBJ reference segments. Only V-J combinations with frequency above 0.0001, covering 99.2% of repertoires, were analysed. The TCS score was defined as the ratio of F50 (clonal expansion) to E x V (chaos), calculated using BLOSUM62-based TCRdist between CDR3 peptides within each V-J. Welch's t-statistics and random forest reduced 450 to 600 V-J features to 13, which were used in a naive Bayes classifier (R e1071). TCRdb reworked the public reads: Q25 trimming with fastp, MiXCR clone assembly, productive beta chains retained. All rows with the same CDR3 protein become a single entry with the most common DNA and genes. The V and J calls, along with clone size, are taken from TCRdb and not from the paper's own processing. This sample holds some 530,000 distinct CDR3 sequences; roughly 23% were observed only once. Approximately 49% of the sample is held by the ten biggest clonotypes.

Comments on this clonotype: Its antigen remains unidentified. No base-level quality is on record; no much larger clone is a single base apart.

Study-wide findings and limitations: No statistical method was used to set the sample size in advance, and investigators knew the group allocation. Most expanded thyroid clonotypes (frequency above 0.001) were also detected in blood, a finding suggesting that blood repertoires may reflect thyroid immune responses. In validation, the model predicted progression to ophthalmopathy with approximately 71% sensitivity and around 72% specificity, a median of around 6.6 months before onset. A model built on a 13 V-J signature distinguished ophthalmopathy from stable hyperthyroidism, reaching roughly 88% sensitivity and approximately 83% specificity in cross-validation and 80%/75% in testing.

Moderately to severely active disease, a Clinical Activity Score of at least 3, a NOSPECS grade of at least 4, and a duration under 3 months were present in ophthalmopathy patients. Exclusion was applied to patients with uncontrolled infections, other autoimmune diseases, pregnancy or lactation. Clinical symptoms, serum thyroxine and TRAb, thyroid ultrasound, and orbital computed tomography formed the basis for the diagnoses. PBMCs were separated from roughly 10 ml of fresh peripheral blood using Ficoll-Paque density gradient centrifugation. Trizol reagent was used to extract total RNA, and RNA quality was then checked on an Agilent 2100 Bioanalyzer.

The chain uses TRBV6-5 and TRBJ2-7, with no confident D gene call. The sequence derives from a woman in her sixties or seventies with Graves' ophthalmopathy. The source material was blood. The nucleotides are TGTGCCAGCAGTTACGGGCCTTTAAGCTCCTACGAGCAGTACTTC. It translates to CASSYGPLSSYEQYF.